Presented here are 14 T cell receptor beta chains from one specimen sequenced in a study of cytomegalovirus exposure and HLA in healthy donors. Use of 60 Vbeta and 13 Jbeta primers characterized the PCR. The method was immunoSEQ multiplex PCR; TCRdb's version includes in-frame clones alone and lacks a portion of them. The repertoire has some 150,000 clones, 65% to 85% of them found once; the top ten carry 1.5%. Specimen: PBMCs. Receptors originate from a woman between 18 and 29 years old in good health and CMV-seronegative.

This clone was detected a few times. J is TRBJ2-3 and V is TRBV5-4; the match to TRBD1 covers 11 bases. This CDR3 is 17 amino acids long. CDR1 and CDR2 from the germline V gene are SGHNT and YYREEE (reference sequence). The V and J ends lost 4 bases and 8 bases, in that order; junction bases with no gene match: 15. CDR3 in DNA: TGTGCCAGCAGCCAAGCCCCCGGGACAGGGGGAGGGGGTACGCAGTATTTT. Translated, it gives CASSQAPGTGGGGTQYF.

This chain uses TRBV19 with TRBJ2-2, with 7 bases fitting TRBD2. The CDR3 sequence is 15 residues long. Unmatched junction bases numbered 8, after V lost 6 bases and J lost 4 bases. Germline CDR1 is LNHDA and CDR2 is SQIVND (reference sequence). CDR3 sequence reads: CASREGGSGTGELFF. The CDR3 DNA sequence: TGTGCCAGTAGAGAGGGAGGGTCGGGCACCGGGGAGCTGTTTTTT.

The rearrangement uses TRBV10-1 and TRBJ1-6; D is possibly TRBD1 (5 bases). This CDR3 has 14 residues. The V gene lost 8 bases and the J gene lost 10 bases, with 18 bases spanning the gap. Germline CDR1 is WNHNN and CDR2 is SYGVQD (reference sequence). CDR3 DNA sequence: TGCGCCAGCTCGGACACCTGGGGGGGGTCACCCCTCCACTTT. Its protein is CASSDTWGGSPLHF.

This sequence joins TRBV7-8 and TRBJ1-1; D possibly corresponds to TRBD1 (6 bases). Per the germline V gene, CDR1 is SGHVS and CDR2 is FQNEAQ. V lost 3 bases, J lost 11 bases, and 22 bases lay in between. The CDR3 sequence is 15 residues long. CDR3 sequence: CASSFQGGRGGQAFF. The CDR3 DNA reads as TGTGCCAGCAGCTTTCAAGGGGGACGTGGTGGGCAGGCTTTCTTT.

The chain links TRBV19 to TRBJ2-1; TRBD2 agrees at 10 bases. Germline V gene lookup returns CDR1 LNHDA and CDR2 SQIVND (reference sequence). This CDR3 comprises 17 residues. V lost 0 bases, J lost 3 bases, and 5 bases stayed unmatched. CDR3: CASSIDAAGGVYNEQFF. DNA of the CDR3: TGTGCCAGTAGTATAGACGCAGCGGGGGGGGTCTACAATGAGCAGTTCTTC.

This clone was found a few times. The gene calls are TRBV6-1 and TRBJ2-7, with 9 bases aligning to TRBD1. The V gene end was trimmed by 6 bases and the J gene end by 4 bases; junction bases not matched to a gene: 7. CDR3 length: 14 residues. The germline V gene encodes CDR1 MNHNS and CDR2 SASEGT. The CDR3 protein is CASRKTGGVYEQYF. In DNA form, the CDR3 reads TGTGCCAGCAGGAAGACAGGGGGAGTGTACGAGCAGTACTTC.

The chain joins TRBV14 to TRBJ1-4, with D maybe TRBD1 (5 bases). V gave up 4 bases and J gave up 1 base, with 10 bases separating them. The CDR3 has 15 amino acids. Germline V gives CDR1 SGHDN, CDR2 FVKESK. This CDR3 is CASSPGGITNEKLFF. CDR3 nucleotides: TGTGCCAGCAGCCCCGGGGGGATAACTAATGAAAAACTGTTTTTT.

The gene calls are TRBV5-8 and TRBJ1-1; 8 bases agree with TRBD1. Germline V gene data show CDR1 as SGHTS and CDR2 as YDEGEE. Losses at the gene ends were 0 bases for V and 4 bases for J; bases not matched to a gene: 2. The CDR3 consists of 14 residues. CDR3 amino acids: CASSLGTGRTEAFF. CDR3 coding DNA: TGTGCCAGCAGCTTGGGGACAGGGCGCACTGAAGCTTTCTTT. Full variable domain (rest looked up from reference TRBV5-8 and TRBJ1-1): EAGVTQSPTHLIKTRGQQATLRCSPISGHTSVYWYQQALGLGLQFLLWYDEGEERNRGNFPPRFSGRQFPNYSSELNVNALELEDSALYLCASSLGTGRTEAFFGQGTRLTVV.

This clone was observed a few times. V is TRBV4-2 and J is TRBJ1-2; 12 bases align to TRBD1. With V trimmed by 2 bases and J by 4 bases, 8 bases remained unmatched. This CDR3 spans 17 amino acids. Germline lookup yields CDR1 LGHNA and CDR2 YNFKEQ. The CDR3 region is CASSQPTGTGGIYGYTF. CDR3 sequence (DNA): TGTGCCAGCAGCCAACCTACCGGGACAGGGGGCATCTATGGCTACACCTTC.

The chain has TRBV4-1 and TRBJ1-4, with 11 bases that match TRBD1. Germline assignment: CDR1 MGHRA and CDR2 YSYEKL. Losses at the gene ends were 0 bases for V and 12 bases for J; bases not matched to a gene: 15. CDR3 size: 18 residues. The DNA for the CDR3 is TGCGCCAGCAGCCAAGAGTTCGGGGGACAGGGGGTCGAAGGGGAACTGTTTTTT. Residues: CASSQEFGGQGVEGELFF.

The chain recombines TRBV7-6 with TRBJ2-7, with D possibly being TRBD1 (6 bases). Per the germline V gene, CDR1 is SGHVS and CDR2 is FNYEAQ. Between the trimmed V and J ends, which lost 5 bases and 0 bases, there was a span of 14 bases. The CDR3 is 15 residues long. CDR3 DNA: TGTGCCAGCAGCCAAATGACAGGCAGCTCCTACGAGCAGTACTTC. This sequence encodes CASSQMTGSSYEQYF. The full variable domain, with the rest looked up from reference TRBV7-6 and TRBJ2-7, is GAGVSQSPRYKVTKRGQDVALRCDPISGHVSLYWYRQALGQGPEFLTYFNYEAQQDKSGLPNDRFSAERPEGSISTLTIQRTEQRDSAMYRCASSQMTGSSYEQYFGPGTRLTVT.

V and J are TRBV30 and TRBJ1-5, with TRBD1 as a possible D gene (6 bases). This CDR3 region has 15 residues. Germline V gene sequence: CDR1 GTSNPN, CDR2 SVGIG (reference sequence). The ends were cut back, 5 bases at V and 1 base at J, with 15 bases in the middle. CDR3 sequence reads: CAWGDDRISNQPQHF. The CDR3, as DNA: TGTGCCTGGGGCGACGACAGGATAAGCAATCAGCCCCAGCATTTT. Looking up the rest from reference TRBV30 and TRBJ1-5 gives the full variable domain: SQTIHQWPATLVQPVGSPLSLECTVEGTSNPNLYWYRQAAGRGLQLLFYSVGIGQISSEVPQNLSASRPQDRQFILSSKKLLLSDSGFYLCAWGDDRISNQPQHFGDGTRLSIL.

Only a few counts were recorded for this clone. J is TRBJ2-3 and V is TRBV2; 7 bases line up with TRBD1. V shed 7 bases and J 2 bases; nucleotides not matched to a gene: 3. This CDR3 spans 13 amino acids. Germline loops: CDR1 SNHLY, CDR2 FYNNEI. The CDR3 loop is CASKGQTTDTQYF. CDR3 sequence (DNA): TGTGCCAGCAAGGGACAGACCACAGATACGCAGTATTTT. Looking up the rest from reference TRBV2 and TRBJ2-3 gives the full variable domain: EPEVTQTPSHQVTQMGQEVILRCVPISNHLYFYWYRQILGQKVEFLVSFYNNEISEKSEIFDDQFSVERPDGSNFTLKIRSTKLEDSAMYFCASKGQTTDTQYFGPGTRLTVL.

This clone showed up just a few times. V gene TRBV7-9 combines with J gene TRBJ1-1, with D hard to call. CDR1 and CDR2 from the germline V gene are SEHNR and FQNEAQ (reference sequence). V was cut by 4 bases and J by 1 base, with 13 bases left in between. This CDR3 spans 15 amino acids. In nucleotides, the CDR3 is TGTGCCAGCAGCTCCTACCGGGTTTCGAACACTGAAGCTTTCTTT. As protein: CASSSYRVSNTEAFF.